The 28 T cell receptor beta chains below were found in one sample sequenced in a study of T-cell reconstitution after alpha-beta-depleted transplantation in children. This sample's TCRbeta library carried unique molecular identifier barcodes. TCRdb reprocessed the PCR reads with MiXCR, giving one entry per CDR3 protein. The sample contains about 610,000 distinct CDR3 sequences, under 12% of which appear only once. The material sequenced was PBMCs from the stem cell graft donor, taken from the stem cell graft. The source is a human donor who donated a stem cell graft to a child with acute myeloid leukemia.

This clonotype was seen many times. This chain joins TRBV30 and TRBJ2-2; D unclear. Germline V gives CDR1 GTSNPN, CDR2 SVGIG (reference sequence). CDR3 length equals 13 residues. V was clipped by 6 bases and J by 0 bases, with 8 bases between them. The CDR3 here is CACQLSNTGELFF. The CDR3 region has the DNA TGTGCCTGCCAGCTATCGAACACCGGGGAGCTGTTTTTT.

This rearrangement joins TRBV9 to TRBJ2-6, with a weak D call TRBD1 (6 bases). CDR1 is SGDLS and CDR2 is YYNGEE in the germline V gene. The CDR3 has 15 amino acids. V dropped 1 base and J dropped 4 bases, with 9 bases sitting between them. This chain's CDR3 is CASSVRGTGANVLTF. CDR3 sequence (DNA): TGTGCCAGCAGCGTAAGGGGGACCGGGGCCAACGTCCTGACTTTC.

The sample holds a few counts of this clonotype. The J gene is TRBJ2-5, the V gene TRBV18, with 7 bases aligning to TRBD2. J was trimmed by 5 bases and V by 0 bases; bases with no gene match: 3. This CDR3 region has 14 residues. Germline-derived CDR1 and CDR2 are KGHSH and LQKENI. CDR3 sequence: CASSPPNGRETQYF. The CDR3 region has the DNA TGTGCCAGCTCACCACCCAACGGGAGGGAGACCCAGTACTTC.

This clonotype was counted ten times or more. This rearrangement joins TRBV9 to TRBJ2-5, with D uncertain. In germline, CDR1 is SGDLS, CDR2 YYNGEE. Deletions cut 2 bases from V and 2 bases from J, with 10 bases between. The CDR3 is 14 amino acids. The CDR3 nucleotides read TGTGCCAGCAGCGTTGGTTTAGGTCAAGAGACCCAGTACTTC. The encoded protein is CASSVGLGQETQYF.

This clonotype appeared a few times. The gene calls are TRBV3-1 and TRBJ2-5; 12 bases map to TRBD2. Trimming cost V 0 bases and J 6 bases; bases outside gene matches: 5. There are 16 residues in the CDR3. Germline-derived CDR1 and CDR2 are LGHDT and YNNKEL (reference sequence). The CDR3 spells CASSQESTSGRQTQYF. Here the CDR3 DNA reads TGTGCCAGCAGCCAAGAGTCGACTAGCGGGAGACAGACCCAGTACTTC.

This clonotype came up many times. The chain recombines TRBV5-5 with TRBJ2-7, with D possibly being TRBD2 (6 bases). Germline V gene lookup returns CDR1 SGHKS and CDR2 YYEKEE (reference sequence). The CDR3 is 13 residues long. V was pared by 0 bases and J by 5 bases, with 9 bases between. In DNA, the CDR3 is TGTGCCAGCAGCTTGGCCCCTAGCGACGAGCAGTACTTC. Encoded protein: CASSLAPSDEQYF.

This clonotype was seen ten or more times. The DNA for the CDR3 is TGTGCCAGCAGAGGGGCCCAGCCCCCCTATCTCGTGCAGTTCTTC. Encoded protein: CASRGAQPPYLVQFF. The chain combines TRBV6-1 with TRBJ2-1, with a tentative D call TRBD1 (5 bases). Between the trimmed V and J ends, which lost 6 bases and 12 bases, there was a span of 24 bases. This CDR3 comprises 15 residues. Germline CDR1 and CDR2: MNHNS and SASEGT.

This clonotype was seen more than once but under ten times. The rearrangement uses TRBV2 and TRBJ2-7, with 7 nucleotides matching TRBD1. Trimming cost V 7 bases and J 0 bases; bases outside gene matches: 6. Germline CDR1 and CDR2: SNHLY and FYNNEI. The CDR3 loop spans 14 amino acids. The CDR3 loop reads CASKGDRSSYEQYF. The CDR3 DNA sequence: TGTGCCAGCAAGGGGGACAGAAGCTCCTACGAGCAGTACTTC.

The chain links TRBV7-9 to TRBJ2-1; 12 bases match TRBD2. The CDR3 has 15 amino acids. Germline CDR1 is SEHNR and CDR2 is FQNEAQ (reference sequence). V lost 4 bases to trimming and J lost 7 bases; unmatched junction nucleotides: 5. In DNA, the CDR3 is TGTGCCAGCAGCTCCCGGACTAGCGGGATGAATGAGCAGTTCTTC. Translating gives CASSSRTSGMNEQFF. The full variable domain, in which reference TRBV7-9 and TRBJ2-1 provide the parts outside the CDR3, is DTGVSQNPRHKITKRGQNVTFRCDPISEHNRLYWYRQTLGQGPEFLTYFQNEAQLEKSRLLSDRFSAERPKGSFSTLEIQRTEQGDSAMYLCASSSRTSGMNEQFFGPGTRLTVL.

This clonotype has a count of ten or more. The J gene is TRBJ2-5, the V gene TRBV29-1, with no clear D. In germline, CDR1 is SQVTM, CDR2 ANQGSEA. The CDR3 totals 13 residues. V was pared by 4 bases and J by 7 bases, with 16 bases between. CDR3 region: CSVADRGIGTQYF. The DNA for the CDR3 is TGCAGCGTTGCGGACCGCGGTATAGGGACCCAGTACTTC.

The table lists this clonotype with many counts. The rearrangement links TRBV20-1 to TRBJ2-4, with D perhaps matching TRBD2 (6 bases). This CDR3 has 18 amino acids. Germline lookup yields CDR1 DFQATT and CDR2 SNEGSKA (reference sequence). V lost 0 bases and J lost 8, with 26 bases in between. CDR3: CSARDIGRPRLEGDIQYF. Here the CDR3 DNA reads TGCAGTGCTAGAGATATTGGGAGGCCCCGTCTGGAAGGGGACATTCAGTACTTC.

The gene calls are TRBV29-1 and TRBJ2-7; possibly TRBD1 for D (5 bases). This CDR3 has 13 amino acids. Trimming took off 6 bases at V and 5 bases at J, with 17 bases between the two ends. CDR1 SQVTM and CDR2 ANQGSEA come from the germline V gene. CDR3 loop: CSVNRQKGDEQYF. In DNA, the CDR3 is TGCAGCGTCAACCGACAGAAAGGCGACGAGCAGTACTTC.

The chain recombines TRBV6-2 or TRBV6-3 with TRBJ1-5; D possibly corresponds to TRBD1 (6 bases). Germline loops: CDR1 MNHEY, CDR2 SVGEGT. CDR3 length: 17 residues. V lost 6 bases and J lost 3, with 21 bases in between. The chain's CDR3 is CASRPTGLDPFNQPQHF. CDR3 DNA: TGTGCCAGCAGACCGACAGGTTTAGACCCCTTCAATCAGCCCCAGCATTTT.

This clonotype was counted at least ten times. The rearrangement links TRBV4-3 to TRBJ2-3; 10 bases match TRBD2. From germline, CDR1 is LGHNA and CDR2 YSLEER. With 0 bases clipped from V and 1 base from J, the junction kept 7 bases outside the gene matches. There are 18 residues in the CDR3. In DNA, the CDR3 is TGCGCCAGCAGCCAAGATGCCCTTGGGACTAGCGGCACAGATACGCAGTATTTT. Translation gives CASSQDALGTSGTDTQYF.

The chain employs TRBV7-2 and TRBJ1-1, with D unclear. V was shortened by 6 bases and J by 5 bases, with 13 bases between the two germline ends. This CDR3 has 13 residues. CDR1 is SGHTA, CDR2 FQGNSA, per germline. The CDR3 DNA reads TGTGCCAGCAGGCAGGTGCTGGGGACTGAAGCTTTCTTT. Translation: CASRQVLGTEAFF.

Only a few counts were recorded for this clonotype. CDR3 in amino acids: CASRPLRGRQETQYF. The DNA for the CDR3 is TGTGCCAGCAGACCACTCAGGGGGCGACAAGAGACCCAGTACTTC. The chain links TRBV27 to TRBJ2-5, with 8 bases identical to TRBD1. Germline CDR1 reads MNHEY; CDR2 reads SMNVEV (reference sequence). The V segment lost 6 bases and the J segment 2 bases; nucleotides outside the gene matches: 8. The CDR3 has 15 residues.

The V gene is TRBV7-9, the J gene TRBJ2-7, with D perhaps matching TRBD1 (5 bases). The CDR3 runs 17 residues. V lost 1 base and J 3 bases, leaving 19 bases between the germline ends. Germline-derived CDR1 and CDR2 are SEHNR and FQNEAQ (reference sequence). The CDR3 coding sequence is TGTGCCAGCAGCTTAGTTAGGGGATCCCGCCTCCTCTACGAGCAGTACTTC. Its translation: CASSLVRGSRLLYEQYF. The whole variable domain, filled in from reference TRBV7-9 and TRBJ2-7, reads DTGVSQNPRHKITKRGQNVTFRCDPISEHNRLYWYRQTLGQGPEFLTYFQNEAQLEKSRLLSDRFSAERPKGSFSTLEIQRTEQGDSAMYLCASSLVRGSRLLYEQYFGPGTRLTVT.

This clonotype turned up a few times. The CDR3 loop reads CASSSGLQGSEAFF. The CDR3 nucleotides read TGTGCCAGCAGTTCGGGACTACAGGGCTCTGAAGCTTTCTTT. V and J are TRBV27 and TRBJ1-1, with D perhaps matching TRBD1 (6 bases). With 4 bases removed from V and 6 bases from J, the gap between germline ends came to 15 bases. The CDR3 is made up of 14 amino acids. The V gene's germline CDR1 is MNHEY and CDR2 SMNVEV (reference sequence).

The table lists this clonotype with many counts. CDR3 coding DNA: TGCAGCCTACCTTCTAGCGGGAGAAGTAATGAGCAGTTCTTC. It yields the protein CSLPSSGRSNEQFF. The chain couples TRBV29-1 to TRBJ2-1; TRBD2 matches 10 bases. Per the germline V gene, CDR1 is SQVTM and CDR2 is ANQGSEA. The CDR3 spans 14 residues. The V gene end was trimmed by 8 bases and the J gene end by 7 bases; junction bases not matched to a gene: 11.

J is TRBJ2-1 and V is TRBV11-2, with 12 bases identical to TRBD2. This CDR3 region has 18 residues. CDR1 is SGHAT and CDR2 is FQNNGV in the germline V gene. V shed 1 base, J shed 7 bases, and the junction held 11 bases outside the gene matches. CDR3 residues: CASSLGRQTSGRTNEQFF. The CDR3 nucleotides read TGTGCCAGCAGCTTAGGCCGCCAGACTAGCGGGAGAACGAATGAGCAGTTCTTC.

This clonotype appeared a few times. This chain connects TRBV16 to TRBJ1-1; D gene ambiguous. Germline CDR1 KGHSY, CDR2 FQNENV. The CDR3 is 13 residues long. V lost 3 bases and J 1 base, leaving 6 bases between the germline ends. This chain's CDR3 is CASSHGGNTEAFF. The CDR3 DNA reads as TGTGCCAGCAGCCATGGTGGGAACACTGAAGCTTTCTTT.

This chain joins TRBV20-1 and TRBJ1-2, with D maybe TRBD1 (5 bases). Germline-derived CDR1 and CDR2 are DFQATT and SNEGSKA (reference sequence). This CDR3 is 14 amino acids long. V lost 8 bases, J lost 4 bases, and 20 bases lay in between. The chain's CDR3 is CSPPTRQGTYGYTF. CDR3 DNA sequence: TGCAGTCCCCCCACGAGGCAGGGCACCTATGGCTACACCTTC.

The CDR3 sequence is CASRPTDRSGVHF. The CDR3 coding sequence is TGTGCCAGCAGACCGACGGACCGCTCAGGGGTCCACTTT. The J gene is TRBJ1-6, the V gene TRBV6-6; weak D call: TRBD1 (6 bases). The CDR3 contains 13 residues. Germline CDR1 MNHNY, CDR2 SVGAGI (reference sequence). Trimming removed 6 bases at V and 17 bases at J, with 20 bases between.

This clonotype was observed many times. This sequence joins TRBV29-1 and TRBJ1-4, with D perhaps matching TRBD1 (6 bases). The CDR3 runs 13 residues. Trimming pared 3 bases from V and 7 bases from J, leaving 12 bases between. Germline V gene sequence: CDR1 SQVTM, CDR2 ANQGSEA. DNA of the CDR3: TGCAGCGTTGACATGACAGGAGGTGAAAAACTGTTTTTT. Protein: CSVDMTGGEKLFF. Based on the CDR3 plus reference TRBV29-1 and TRBJ1-4, the full variable domain is SAVISQKPSRDICQRGTSLTIQCQVDSQVTMMFWYRQQPGQSLTLIATANQGSEATYESGFVIDKFPISRPNLTFSTLTVSNMSPEDSSIYLCSVDMTGGEKLFFGSGTQLSVL.

This clonotype was detected many times. The chain uses TRBV27 and TRBJ2-3; D uncertain. CDR3 length: 12 amino acids. Trimming took off 5 bases at V and 2 bases at J, with 5 bases between the two ends. Germline-derived CDR1 and CDR2 are MNHEY and SMNVEV (reference sequence). In DNA form, the CDR3 reads TGTGCCAGCAGTCGCCTCACAGATACGCAGTATTTT. This gives the protein CASSRLTDTQYF.

This clonotype was observed a handful of times. This chain uses TRBV5-1 with TRBJ2-7, with D perhaps TRBD2 (6 bases). Trimming took 5 bases from V and 1 from J, leaving 16 bases between them. The CDR3 is 15 residues long. Germline V CDR1 and CDR2: SGHRS, YFSETQ. The CDR3 protein is CASREGGKGSYEQYF. The CDR3 coding sequence is TGCGCCAGCAGGGAGGGAGGAAAAGGTTCCTACGAGCAGTACTTC.

Ten or more counts support this clonotype. This chain connects TRBV9 to TRBJ2-5, with D maybe TRBD2 (8 bases). Germline CDR1 and CDR2: SGDLS and YYNGEE. V lost 4 bases, J lost 4 bases, and 26 bases lay in between. This CDR3 comprises 18 residues. The CDR3 sequence: CASSLRQGGGRIGETQYF. CDR3 nucleotide sequence: TGTGCCAGCAGCCTCCGACAGGGTGGCGGGAGGATTGGAGAGACCCAGTACTTC.

This clonotype occurred a few times. V gene TRBV6-2 or TRBV6-3 combines with J gene TRBJ2-1, with 7 bases matching TRBD2. Germline-derived CDR1 and CDR2 are MNHEY and SVGEGT. The CDR3 covers 16 residues. Trimming took 0 bases from V and 6 from J; bases not matched to a gene: 8. CDR3: CASSYSPFGGGNEQFF. In DNA, the CDR3 is TGTGCCAGCAGTTACTCGCCCTTTGGGGGGGGCAATGAGCAGTTCTTC.